This entry is about one TCR beta chain. Antigen specificity is unknown. Primers included in the PCR were 60 Vbeta and 13 Jbeta primers. Source study methods: Per a later analysis, the number of unique TCR beta chains was some 82 million, of which around 9.9 million were shared. The data were produced by immunoSEQ multiplex PCR, yet TCRdb's version contains in-frame clones alone and is incomplete. V and J calls and clone size are as listed in that table; D and trimming were resolved from the DNA. The sample has about 50,000 clones, about 84% seen once; the top ten hold roughly 1.4%. The source of the sample is a study of cytomegalovirus exposure and HLA in healthy donors. Germline CDR1 reads SGHDT; CDR2 reads YYEEEE. The CDR3 covers 16 residues. Study-level findings and limits: Earlier analysis found most TCR beta V segments productive about 90% or about 30% of the time. The study put 150 to 200 TCR beta chains on its list as cytomegalovirus-associated.

Sequenced sample: PBMCs. The clonotype comes from a man aged 30 to 39 in good health and CMV-seronegative. The chain links TRBV5-6 to TRBJ2-2, with a weak D call TRBD1 (5 bases). The DNA end is more similar to TRBJ1-3, so the J call may be wrong. The CDR3 region has the DNA TGTGCCAGCAGCTTAGACAGACGATACTCTGGAAACACCATATATTTT. Amino acid sequence: CASSLDRRYSGNTIYF.